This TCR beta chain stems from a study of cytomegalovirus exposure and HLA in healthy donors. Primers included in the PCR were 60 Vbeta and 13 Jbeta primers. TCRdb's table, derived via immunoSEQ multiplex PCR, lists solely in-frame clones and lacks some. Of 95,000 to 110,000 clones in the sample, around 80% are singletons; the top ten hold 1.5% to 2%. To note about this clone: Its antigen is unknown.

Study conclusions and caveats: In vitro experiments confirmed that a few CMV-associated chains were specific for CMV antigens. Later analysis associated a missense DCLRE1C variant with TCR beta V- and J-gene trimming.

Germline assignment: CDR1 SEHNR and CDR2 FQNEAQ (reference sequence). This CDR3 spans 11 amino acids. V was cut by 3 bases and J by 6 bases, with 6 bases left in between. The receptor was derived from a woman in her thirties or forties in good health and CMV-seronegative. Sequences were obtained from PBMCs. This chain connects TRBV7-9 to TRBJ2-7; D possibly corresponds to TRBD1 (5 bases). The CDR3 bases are TGTGCCAGCAGCTTTCAGGGCGAGCAGTACTTC. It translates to CASSFQGEQYF.